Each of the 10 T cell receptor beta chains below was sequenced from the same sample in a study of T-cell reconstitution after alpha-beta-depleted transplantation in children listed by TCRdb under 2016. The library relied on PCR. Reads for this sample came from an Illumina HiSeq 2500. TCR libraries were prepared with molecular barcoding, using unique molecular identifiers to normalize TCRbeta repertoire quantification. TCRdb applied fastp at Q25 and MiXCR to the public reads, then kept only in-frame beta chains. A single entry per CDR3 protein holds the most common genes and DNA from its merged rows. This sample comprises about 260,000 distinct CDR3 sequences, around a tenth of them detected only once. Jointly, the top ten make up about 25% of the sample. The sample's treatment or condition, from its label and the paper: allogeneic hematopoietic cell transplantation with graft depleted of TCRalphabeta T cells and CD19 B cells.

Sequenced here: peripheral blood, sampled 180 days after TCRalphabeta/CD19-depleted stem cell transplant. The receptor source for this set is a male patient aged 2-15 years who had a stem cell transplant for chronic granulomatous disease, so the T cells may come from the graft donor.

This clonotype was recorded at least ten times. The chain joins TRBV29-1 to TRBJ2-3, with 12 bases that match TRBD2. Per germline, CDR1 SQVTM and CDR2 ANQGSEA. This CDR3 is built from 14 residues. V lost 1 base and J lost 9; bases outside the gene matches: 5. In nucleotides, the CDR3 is TGCAGCGTTGAAGGTTCGGGGACTAGCGGGACGCAGTATTTT. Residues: CSVEGSGTSGTQYF.

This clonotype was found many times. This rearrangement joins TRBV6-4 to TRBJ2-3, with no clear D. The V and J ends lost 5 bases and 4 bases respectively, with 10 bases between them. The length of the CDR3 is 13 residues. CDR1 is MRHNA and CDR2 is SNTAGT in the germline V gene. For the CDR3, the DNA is TGTGCCAGCAGTTCCACGCCGGCAGATACGCAGTATTTT. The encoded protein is CASSSTPADTQYF.

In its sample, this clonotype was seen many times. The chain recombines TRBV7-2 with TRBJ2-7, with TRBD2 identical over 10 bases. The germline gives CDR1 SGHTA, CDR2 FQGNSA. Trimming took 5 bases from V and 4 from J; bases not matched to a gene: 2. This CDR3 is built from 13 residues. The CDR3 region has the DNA TGTGCCAGCAGCACTAGCGGGACGTACGAGCAGTACTTC. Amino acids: CASSTSGTYEQYF.

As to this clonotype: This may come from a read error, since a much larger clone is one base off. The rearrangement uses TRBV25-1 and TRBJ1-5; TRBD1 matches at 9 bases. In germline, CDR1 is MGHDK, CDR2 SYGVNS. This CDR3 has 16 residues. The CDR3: CASSAAGQGLNQTQHF. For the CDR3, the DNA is TGTGCCAGCAGTGCCGCCGGACAGGGGCTAAATCAGACCCAGCATTTT. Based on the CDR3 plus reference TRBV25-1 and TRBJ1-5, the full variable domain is EADIYQTPRYLVIGTGKKITLECSQTMGHDKMYWYQQDPGMELHLIHYSYGVNSTEKGDLSSESTVSRIRTEHFPLTLESARPSHTSQYLCASSAAGQGLNQTQHFGDGTRLSIL.

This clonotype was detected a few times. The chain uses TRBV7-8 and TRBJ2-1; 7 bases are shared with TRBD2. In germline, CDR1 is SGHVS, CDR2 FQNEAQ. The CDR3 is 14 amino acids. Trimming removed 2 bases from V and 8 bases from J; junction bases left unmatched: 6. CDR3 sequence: CASSLQGGMDEQFF. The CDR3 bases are TGTGCCAGCAGCTTACAGGGAGGGATGGATGAGCAGTTCTTC.

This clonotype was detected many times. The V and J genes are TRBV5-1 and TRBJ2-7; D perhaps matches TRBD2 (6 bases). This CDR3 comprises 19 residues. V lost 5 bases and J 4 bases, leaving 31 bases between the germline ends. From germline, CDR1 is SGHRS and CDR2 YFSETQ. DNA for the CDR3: TGCGCCAGCAGTCCACGGGAGAAGGTAGCAGGAGATCTGTTTTACGAGCAGTACTTC. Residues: CASSPREKVAGDLFYEQYF. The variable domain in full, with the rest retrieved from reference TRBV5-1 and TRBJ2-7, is KAGVTQTPRYLIKTRGQQVTLSCSPISGHRSVSWYQQTPGQGLQFLFEYFSETQRNKGNFPGRFSGRQFSNSRSEMNVSTLELGDSALYLCASSPREKVAGDLFYEQYFGPGTRLTVT.

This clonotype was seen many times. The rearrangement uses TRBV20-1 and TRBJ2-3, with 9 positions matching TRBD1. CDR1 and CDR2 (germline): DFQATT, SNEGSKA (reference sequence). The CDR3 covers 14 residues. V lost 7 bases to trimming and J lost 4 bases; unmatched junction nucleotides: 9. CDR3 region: CSGLRDRDADTQYF. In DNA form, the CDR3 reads TGCAGTGGGTTAAGGGACAGGGATGCAGATACGCAGTATTTT.

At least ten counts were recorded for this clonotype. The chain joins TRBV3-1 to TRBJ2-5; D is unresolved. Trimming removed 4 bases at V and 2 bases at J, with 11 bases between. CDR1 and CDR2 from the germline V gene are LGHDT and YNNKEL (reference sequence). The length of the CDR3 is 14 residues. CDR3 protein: CASSLRPAQETQYF. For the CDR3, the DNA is TGTGCCAGCAGCCTACGCCCCGCTCAAGAGACCCAGTACTTC.

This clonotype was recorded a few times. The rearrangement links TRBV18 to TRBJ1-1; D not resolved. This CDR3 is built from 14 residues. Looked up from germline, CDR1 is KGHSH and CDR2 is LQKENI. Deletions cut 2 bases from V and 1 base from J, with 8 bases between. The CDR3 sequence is CASSPIRENTEAFF. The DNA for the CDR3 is TGTGCCAGCTCACCAATCAGAGAGAACACTGAAGCTTTCTTT.

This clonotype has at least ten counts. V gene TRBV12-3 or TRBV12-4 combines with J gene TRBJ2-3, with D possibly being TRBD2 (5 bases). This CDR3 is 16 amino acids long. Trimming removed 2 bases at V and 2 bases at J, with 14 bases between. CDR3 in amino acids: CASSLRWLADTDTQYF. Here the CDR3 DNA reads TGTGCCAGCAGTTTACGGTGGCTAGCCGACACAGATACGCAGTATTTT.